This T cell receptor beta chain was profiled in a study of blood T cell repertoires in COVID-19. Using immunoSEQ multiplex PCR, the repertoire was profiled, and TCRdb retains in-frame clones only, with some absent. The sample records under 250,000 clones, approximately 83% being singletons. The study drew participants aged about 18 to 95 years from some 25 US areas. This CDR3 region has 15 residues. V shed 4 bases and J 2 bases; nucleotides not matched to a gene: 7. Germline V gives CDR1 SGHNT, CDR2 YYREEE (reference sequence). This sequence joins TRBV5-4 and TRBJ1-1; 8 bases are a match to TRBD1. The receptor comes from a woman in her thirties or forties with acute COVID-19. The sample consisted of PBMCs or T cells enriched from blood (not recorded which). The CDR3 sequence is CASSTQQGGNTEAFF. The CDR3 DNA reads TGTGCCAGCAGCACCCAACAGGGGGGAAACACTGAAGCTTTCTTT.